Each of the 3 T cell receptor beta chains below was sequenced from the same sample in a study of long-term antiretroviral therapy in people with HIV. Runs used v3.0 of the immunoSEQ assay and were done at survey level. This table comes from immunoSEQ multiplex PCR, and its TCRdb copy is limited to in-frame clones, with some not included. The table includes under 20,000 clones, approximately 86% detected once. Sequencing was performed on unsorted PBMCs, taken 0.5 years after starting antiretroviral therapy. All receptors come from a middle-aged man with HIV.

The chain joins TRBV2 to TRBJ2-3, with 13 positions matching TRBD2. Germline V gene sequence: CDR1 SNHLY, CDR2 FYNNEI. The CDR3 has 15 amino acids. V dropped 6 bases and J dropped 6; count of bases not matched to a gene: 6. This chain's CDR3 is CASRRETSGGDTQYF. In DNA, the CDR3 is TGTGCCAGCAGGAGGGAGACTAGCGGGGGGGATACGCAGTATTTT.

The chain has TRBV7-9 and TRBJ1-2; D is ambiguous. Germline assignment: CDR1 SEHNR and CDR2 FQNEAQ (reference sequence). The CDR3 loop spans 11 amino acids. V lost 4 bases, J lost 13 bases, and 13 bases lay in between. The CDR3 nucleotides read TGTGCCAGCAGCTACACCGGGCCAAGCACCTTC. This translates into CASSYTGPSTF.

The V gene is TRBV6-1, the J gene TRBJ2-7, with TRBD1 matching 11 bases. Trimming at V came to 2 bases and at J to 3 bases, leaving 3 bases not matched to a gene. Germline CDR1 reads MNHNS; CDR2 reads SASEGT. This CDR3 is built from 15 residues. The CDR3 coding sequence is TGTGCCAGCAGTGAAATGGGGACAGGGGGCTACGAGCAGTACTTC. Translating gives CASSEMGTGGYEQYF.